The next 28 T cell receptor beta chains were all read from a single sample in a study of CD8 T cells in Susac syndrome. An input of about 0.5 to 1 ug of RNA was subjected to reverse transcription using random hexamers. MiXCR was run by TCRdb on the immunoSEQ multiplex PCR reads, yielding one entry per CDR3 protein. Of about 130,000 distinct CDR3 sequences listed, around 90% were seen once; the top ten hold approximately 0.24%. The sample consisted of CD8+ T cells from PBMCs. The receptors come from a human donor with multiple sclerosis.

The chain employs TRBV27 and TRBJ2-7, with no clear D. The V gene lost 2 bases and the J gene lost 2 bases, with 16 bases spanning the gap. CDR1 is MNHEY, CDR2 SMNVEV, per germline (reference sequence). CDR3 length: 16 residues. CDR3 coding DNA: TGTGCCAGCAGTTTAACGGCCCCCCGGACCGCCTACGAGCAGTACTTC. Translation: CASSLTAPRTAYEQYF.

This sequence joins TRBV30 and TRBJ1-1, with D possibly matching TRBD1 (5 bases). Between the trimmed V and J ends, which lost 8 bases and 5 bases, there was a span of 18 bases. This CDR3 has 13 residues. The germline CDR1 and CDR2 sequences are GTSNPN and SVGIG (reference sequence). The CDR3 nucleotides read TGTGCCACTGACAGTTCCCTCGGGACTGAAGCTTTCTTT. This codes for CATDSSLGTEAFF.

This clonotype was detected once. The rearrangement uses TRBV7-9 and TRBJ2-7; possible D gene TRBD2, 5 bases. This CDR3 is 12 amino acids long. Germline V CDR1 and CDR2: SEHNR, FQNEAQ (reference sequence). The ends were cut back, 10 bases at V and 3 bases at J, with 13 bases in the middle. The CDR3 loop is CAMGKEDYEQYF. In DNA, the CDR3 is TGTGCCATGGGCAAGGAGGACTACGAGCAGTACTTC. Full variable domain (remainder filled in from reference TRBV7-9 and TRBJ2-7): DTGVSQNPRHKITKRGQNVTFRCDPISEHNRLYWYRQTLGQGPEFLTYFQNEAQLEKSRLLSDRFSAERPKGSFSTLEIQRTEQGDSAMYLCAMGKEDYEQYFGPGTRLTVT.

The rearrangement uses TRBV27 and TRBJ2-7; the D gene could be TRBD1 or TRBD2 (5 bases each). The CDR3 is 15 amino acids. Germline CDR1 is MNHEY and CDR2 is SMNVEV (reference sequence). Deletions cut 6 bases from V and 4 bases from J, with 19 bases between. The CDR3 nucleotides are TGTGCCAGCAGACAAGCCGGGGCCTACCTGTACGAGCAGTACTTC. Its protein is CASRQAGAYLYEQYF.

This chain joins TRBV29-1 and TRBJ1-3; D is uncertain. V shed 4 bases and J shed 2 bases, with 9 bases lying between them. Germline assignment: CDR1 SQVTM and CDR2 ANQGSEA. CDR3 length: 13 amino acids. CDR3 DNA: TGCAGCGTTGTGGTGCCACCTGGAAACACCATATATTTT. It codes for CSVVVPPGNTIYF.

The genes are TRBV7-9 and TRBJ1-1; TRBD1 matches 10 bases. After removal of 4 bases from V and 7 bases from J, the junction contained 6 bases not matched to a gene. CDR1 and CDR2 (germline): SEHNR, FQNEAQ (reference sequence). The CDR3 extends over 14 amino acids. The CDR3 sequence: CASSSDRGRDEAFF. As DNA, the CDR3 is TGTGCCAGCAGCTCTGACAGGGGGCGTGATGAAGCTTTCTTT.

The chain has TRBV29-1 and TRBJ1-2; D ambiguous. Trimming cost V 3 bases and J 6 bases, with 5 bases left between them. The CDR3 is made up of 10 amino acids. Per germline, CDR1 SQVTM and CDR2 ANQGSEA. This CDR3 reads CSVDNDGYTF. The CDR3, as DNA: TGCAGCGTTGATAATGATGGCTACACCTTC.

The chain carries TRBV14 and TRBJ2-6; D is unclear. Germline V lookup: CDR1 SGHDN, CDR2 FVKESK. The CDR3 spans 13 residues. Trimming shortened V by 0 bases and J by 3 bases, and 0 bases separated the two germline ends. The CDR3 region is CASSQDGANVLTF. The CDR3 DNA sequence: TGTGCCAGCAGCCAAGATGGGGCCAACGTCCTGACTTTC.

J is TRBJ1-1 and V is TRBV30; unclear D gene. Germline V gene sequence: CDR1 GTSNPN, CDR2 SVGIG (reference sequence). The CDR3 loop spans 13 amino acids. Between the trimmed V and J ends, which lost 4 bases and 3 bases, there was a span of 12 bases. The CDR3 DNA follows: TGTGCCTGGACCCCCCGCTACGACACTGAAGCTTTCTTT. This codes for CAWTPRYDTEAFF.

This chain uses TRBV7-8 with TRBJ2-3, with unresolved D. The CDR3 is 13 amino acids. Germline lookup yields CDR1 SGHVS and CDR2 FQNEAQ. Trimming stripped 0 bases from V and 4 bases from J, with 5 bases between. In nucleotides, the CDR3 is TGTGCCAGCAGCTTAGCGTCTGCAGATACGCAGTATTTT. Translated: CASSLASADTQYF.

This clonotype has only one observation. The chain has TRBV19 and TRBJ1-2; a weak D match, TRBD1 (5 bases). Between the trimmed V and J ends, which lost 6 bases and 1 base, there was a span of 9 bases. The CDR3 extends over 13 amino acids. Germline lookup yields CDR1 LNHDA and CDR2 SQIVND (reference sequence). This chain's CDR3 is CASSAQGNYGYTF. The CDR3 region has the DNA TGTGCCAGTAGCGCGCAGGGTAACTATGGCTACACCTTC.

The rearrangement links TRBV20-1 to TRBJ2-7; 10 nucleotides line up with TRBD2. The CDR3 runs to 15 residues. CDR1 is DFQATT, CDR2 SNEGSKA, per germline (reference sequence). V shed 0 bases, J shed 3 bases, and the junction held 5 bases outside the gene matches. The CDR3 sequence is CSARDPTSGYYEQYF. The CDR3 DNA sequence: TGCAGTGCTAGAGATCCGACTAGCGGGTACTACGAGCAGTACTTC.

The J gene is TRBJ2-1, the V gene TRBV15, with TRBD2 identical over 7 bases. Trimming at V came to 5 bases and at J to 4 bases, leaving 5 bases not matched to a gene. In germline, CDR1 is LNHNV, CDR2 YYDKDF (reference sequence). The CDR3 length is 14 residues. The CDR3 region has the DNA TGTGCCACCAGCCGTTGGCGGGAGTACAATGAGCAGTTCTTC. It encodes CATSRWREYNEQFF.

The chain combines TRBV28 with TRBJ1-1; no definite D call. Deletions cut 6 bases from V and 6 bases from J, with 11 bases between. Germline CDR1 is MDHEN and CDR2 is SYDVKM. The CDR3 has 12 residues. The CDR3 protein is CASSSHGSEAFF. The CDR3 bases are TGTGCCAGCAGCTCACATGGCTCTGAAGCTTTCTTT. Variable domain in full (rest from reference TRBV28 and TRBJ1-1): DVKVTQSSRYLVKRTGEKVFLECVQDMDHENMFWYRQDPGLGLRLIYFSYDVKMKEKGDIPEGYSVSREKKERFSLILESASTNQTSMYLCASSSHGSEAFFGQGTRLTVV.

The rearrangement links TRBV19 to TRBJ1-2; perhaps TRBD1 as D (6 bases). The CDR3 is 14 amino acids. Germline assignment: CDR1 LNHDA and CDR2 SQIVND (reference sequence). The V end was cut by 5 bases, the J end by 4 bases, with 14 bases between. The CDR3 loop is CASSRGAPGYGYTF. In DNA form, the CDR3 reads TGTGCCAGTAGTCGGGGGGCTCCAGGCTATGGCTACACCTTC.

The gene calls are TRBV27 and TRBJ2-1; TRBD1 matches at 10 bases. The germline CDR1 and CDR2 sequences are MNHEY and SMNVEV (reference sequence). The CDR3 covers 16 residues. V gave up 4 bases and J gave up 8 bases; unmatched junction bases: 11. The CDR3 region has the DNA TGTGCCAGCAGTTACCCGCCGGGACAGGGGAAGCATGAGCAGTTCTTC. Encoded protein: CASSYPPGQGKHEQFF.

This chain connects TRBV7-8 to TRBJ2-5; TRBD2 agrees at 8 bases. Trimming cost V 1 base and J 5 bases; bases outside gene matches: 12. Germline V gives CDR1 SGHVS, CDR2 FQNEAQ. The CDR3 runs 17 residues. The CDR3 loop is CASSLDFSGMAEETQYF. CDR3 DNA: TGTGCCAGCAGCTTAGATTTTAGCGGGATGGCGGAGGAGACCCAGTACTTC.

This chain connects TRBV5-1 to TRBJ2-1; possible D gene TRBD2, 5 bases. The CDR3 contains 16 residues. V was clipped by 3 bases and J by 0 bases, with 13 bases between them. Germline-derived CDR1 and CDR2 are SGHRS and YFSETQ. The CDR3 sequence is CASSSKAESSYNEQFF. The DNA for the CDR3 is TGCGCCAGCAGCTCTAAAGCGGAAAGCTCCTACAATGAGCAGTTCTTC.

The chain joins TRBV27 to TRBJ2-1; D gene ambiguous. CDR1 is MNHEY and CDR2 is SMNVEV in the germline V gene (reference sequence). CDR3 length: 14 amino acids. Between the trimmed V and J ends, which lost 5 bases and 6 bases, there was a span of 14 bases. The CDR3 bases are TGTGCCAGCAGTCAAACGGACCCCCTCAATGAGCAGTTCTTC. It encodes CASSQTDPLNEQFF.

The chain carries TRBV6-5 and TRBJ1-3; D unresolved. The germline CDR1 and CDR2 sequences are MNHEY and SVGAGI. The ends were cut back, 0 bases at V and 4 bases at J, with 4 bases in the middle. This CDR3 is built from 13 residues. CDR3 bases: TGTGCCAGCAGTTACTCGTTAGGAAACACCATATATTTT. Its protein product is CASSYSLGNTIYF.

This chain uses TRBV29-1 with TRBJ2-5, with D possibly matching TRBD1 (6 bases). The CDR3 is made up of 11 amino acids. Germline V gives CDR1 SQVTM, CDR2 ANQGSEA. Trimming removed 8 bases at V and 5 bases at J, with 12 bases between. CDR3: CSPRQGETQYF. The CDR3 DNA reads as TGCAGCCCCCGGCAGGGGGAGACCCAGTACTTC.

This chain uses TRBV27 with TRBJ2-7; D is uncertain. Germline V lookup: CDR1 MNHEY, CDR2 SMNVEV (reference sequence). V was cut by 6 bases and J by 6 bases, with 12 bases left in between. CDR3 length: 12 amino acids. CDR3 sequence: CASSPLGREQYF. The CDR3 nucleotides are TGTGCCAGCAGCCCTTTAGGGCGCGAGCAGTACTTC.

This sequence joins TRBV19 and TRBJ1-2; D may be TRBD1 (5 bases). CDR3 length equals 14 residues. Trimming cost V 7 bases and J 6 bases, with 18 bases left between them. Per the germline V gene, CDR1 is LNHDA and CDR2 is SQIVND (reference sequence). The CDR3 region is CASTSAGGMNGYTF. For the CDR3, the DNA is TGTGCCAGTACCTCGGCGGGGGGAATGAATGGCTACACCTTC.

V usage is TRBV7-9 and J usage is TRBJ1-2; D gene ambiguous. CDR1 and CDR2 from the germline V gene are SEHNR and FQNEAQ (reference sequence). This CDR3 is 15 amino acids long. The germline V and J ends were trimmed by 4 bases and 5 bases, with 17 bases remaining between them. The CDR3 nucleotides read TGTGCCAGCAGCTCGTTTCGAGGCCGAGGATATGGCTACACCTTC. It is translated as CASSSFRGRGYGYTF. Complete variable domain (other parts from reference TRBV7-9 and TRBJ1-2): DTGVSQNPRHKITKRGQNVTFRCDPISEHNRLYWYRQTLGQGPEFLTYFQNEAQLEKSRLLSDRFSAERPKGSFSTLEIQRTEQGDSAMYLCASSSFRGRGYGYTFGSGTRLTVV.

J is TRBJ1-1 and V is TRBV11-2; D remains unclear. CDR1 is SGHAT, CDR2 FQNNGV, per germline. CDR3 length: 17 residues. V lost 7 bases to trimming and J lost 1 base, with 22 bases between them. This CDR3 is CASTRLWGEGTNTEAFF. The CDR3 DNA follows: TGTGCCAGCACCCGACTGTGGGGAGAGGGTACGAACACTGAAGCTTTCTTT. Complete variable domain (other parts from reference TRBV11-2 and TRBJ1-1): EAGVAQSPRYKIIEKRQSVAFWCNPISGHATLYWYQQILGQGPKLLIQFQNNGVVDDSQLPKDRFSAERLKGVDSTLKIQPAKLEDSAVYLCASTRLWGEGTNTEAFFGQGTRLTVV.

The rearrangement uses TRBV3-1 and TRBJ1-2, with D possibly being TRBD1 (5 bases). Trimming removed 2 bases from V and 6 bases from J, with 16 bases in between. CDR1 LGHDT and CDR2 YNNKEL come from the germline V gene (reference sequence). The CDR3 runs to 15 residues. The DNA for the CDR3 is TGTGCCAGCAGCCAAATCGGAGGGGTCCTTCATGGCTACACCTTC. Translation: CASSQIGGVLHGYTF.

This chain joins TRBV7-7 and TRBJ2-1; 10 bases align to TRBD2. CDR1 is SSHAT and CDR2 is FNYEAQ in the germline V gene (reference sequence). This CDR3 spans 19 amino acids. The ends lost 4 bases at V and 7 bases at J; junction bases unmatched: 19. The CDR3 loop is CASSSFLAGGLAGENEQFF. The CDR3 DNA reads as TGTGCCAGCAGCTCCTTCTTAGCGGGAGGTCTTGCTGGGGAAAATGAGCAGTTCTTC.

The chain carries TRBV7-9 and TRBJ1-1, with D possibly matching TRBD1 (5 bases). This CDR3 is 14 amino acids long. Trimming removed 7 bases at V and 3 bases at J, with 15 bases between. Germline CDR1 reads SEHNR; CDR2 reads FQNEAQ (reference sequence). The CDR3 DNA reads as TGTGCCAGCACCCCACCGGAAGGGGACACTGAAGCTTTCTTT. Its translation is CASTPPEGDTEAFF. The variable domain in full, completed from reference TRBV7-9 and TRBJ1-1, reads DTGVSQNPRHKITKRGQNVTFRCDPISEHNRLYWYRQTLGQGPEFLTYFQNEAQLEKSRLLSDRFSAERPKGSFSTLEIQRTEQGDSAMYLCASTPPEGDTEAFFGQGTRLTVV.